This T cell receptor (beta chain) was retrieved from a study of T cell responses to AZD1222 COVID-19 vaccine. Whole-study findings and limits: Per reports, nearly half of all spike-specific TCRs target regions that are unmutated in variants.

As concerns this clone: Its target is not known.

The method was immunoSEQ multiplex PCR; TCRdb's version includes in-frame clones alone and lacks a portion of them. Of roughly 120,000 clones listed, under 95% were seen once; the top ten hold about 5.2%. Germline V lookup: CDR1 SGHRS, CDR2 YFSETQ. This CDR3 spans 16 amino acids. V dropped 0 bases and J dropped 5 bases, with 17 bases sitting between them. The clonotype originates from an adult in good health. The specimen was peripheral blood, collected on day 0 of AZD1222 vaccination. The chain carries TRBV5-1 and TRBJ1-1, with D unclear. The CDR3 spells CASSLEIADFGTEAFF. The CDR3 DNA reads TGCGCCAGCAGCTTGGAAATTGCGGATTTCGGGACTGAAGCTTTCTTT.